This TCR beta chain was captured by sequencing in a study of CD8 T cells in Susac syndrome. The length of the CDR3 is 11 residues. The V gene lost 3 bases and the J gene lost 10 bases, with 8 bases spanning the gap. Germline lookup yields CDR1 SGDLS and CDR2 YYNGEE. TCR beta sequencing covered blood CD8+ and CD4+ T cells. The multiple sclerosis controls comprised treatment-naive patients whose relapsing-remitting disease was stable or active. TEMRA cells were FACS-enriched, while CD8+ and CD4+ T cells were negatively isolated. RNA in amounts of about 0.5 to 1 ug was reverse transcribed with random hexamers. Amplification of TCR beta CDR3 across 54 Vbeta and 13 Jbeta was performed with immunoSEQ multiplex PCR. TCRdb itself ran the immunoSEQ multiplex PCR reads through MiXCR, one entry per CDR3 protein. The sample holds roughly 150,000 distinct CDR3 sequences, 85% to 95% seen once.

Sequenced: CD8+ T cells from PBMCs. This clonotype was obtained from a human donor with multiple sclerosis. The chain employs TRBV9 and TRBJ2-1; the D call may be TRBD1 or TRBD2 (5 bases each). CDR3 sequence reads: CASSAGTEQFF. The CDR3 bases are TGTGCCAGCAGCGCCGGGACGGAGCAGTTCTTC.